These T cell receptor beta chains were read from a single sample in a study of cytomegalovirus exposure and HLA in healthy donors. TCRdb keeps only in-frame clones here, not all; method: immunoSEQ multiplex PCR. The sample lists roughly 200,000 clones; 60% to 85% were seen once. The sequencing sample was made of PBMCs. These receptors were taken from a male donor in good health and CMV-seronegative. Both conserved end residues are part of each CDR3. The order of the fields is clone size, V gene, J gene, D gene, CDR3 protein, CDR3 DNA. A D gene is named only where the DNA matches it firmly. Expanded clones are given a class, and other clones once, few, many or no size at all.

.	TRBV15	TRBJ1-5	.	CATAANSLNQPQHF	TGTGCCACCGCCGCTAACAGCCTCAATCAGCCCCAGCATTTT
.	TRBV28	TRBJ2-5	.	CASSTRLETQYF	TGTGCCAGCAGTACGAGGCTTGAGACCCAGTACTTC
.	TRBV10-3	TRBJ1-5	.	CAISQGPNQPQHF	TGTGCCATCAGTCAGGGCCCCAATCAGCCCCAGCATTTT
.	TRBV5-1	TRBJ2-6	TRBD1	CASSLLAWGQGGISGANVLTF	TGCGCCAGCAGCTTGTTGGCTTGGGGACAGGGGGGAATCTCTGGGGCCAACGTCCTGACTTTC
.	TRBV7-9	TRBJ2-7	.	CSSSSTGSYEQYF	TGTTCCAGCAGCTCGACAGGCTCCTACGAGCAGTACTTC
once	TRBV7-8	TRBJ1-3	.	CASSLLTAPFSGNTIYF	TGTGCCAGCAGCTTATTGACAGCTCCCTTCTCTGGAAACACCATATATTTT
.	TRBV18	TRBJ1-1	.	CASSSPGDSEAFF	TGTGCCAGCTCCTCCCCGGGGGACTCTGAAGCTTTCTTT
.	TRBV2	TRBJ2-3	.	CASSGRASASDTQYF	TGTGCCAGCAGTGGGAGGGCTAGCGCTTCAGATACGCAGTATTTT
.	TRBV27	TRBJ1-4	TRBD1	CASSWGQGSEKLFF	TGTGCCAGCAGTTGGGGACAGGGGTCGGAGAAACTGTTTTTT
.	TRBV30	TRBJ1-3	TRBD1	CAWDRETGNTIYF	TGTGCCTGGGACAGGGAAACTGGAAACACCATATATTTT
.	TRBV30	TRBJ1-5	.	CAFTIGQLSQPQHF	TGTGCCTTCACTATCGGACAGTTGAGTCAGCCCCAGCATTTT
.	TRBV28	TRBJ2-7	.	CASSPGGLFYEQYF	TGTGCCAGCAGCCCAGGGGGACTGTTTTACGAGCAGTACTTC
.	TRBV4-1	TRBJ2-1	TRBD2	CASSQDPGTSANEQFF	TGCGCCAGCAGCCAAGATCCCGGGACTAGCGCTAATGAGCAGTTCTTC
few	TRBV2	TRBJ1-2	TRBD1	CASKIGQGYGYTF	TGTGCCAGCAAGATTGGACAGGGATATGGCTACACCTTC
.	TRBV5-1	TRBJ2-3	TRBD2	CASSVLGLNTDTQYF	TGCGCCAGCAGCGTCCTGGGACTAAACACAGATACGCAGTATTTT
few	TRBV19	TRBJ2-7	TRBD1	CASQVASTGGYEQYF	TGTGCCAGCCAGGTAGCCTCGACAGGGGGATACGAGCAGTACTTC
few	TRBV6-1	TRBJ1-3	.	CASAAGSGNTIYF	TGTGCCAGCGCCGCAGGGTCTGGAAACACCATATATTTT
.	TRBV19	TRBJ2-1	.	CASSWVGAGNEQFF	TGTGCCAGTAGTTGGGTAGGCGCGGGCAATGAGCAGTTCTTC
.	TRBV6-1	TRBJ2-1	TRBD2	CASIPRASGSNEQFF	TGTGCCAGCATACCTCGGGCTAGCGGGAGCAATGAGCAGTTCTTC
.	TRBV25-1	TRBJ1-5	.	CASSGVGNQPQHF	TGTGCCAGCAGTGGAGTGGGCAATCAGCCCCAGCATTTT
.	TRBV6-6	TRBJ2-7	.	CASRGVRGGDEQYF	TGTGCCAGCAGGGGGGTCCGTGGGGGCGACGAGCAGTACTTC
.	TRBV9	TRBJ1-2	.	CASKGGGNYGYTF	TGTGCCAGCAAGGGAGGGGGTAACTATGGCTACACCTTC
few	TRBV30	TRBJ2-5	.	CAWTGGETQYF	TGTGCCTGGACGGGGGGCGAGACCCAGTACTTC
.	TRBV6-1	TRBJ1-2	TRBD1	CASSEGTGEWGYTF	TGTGCCAGCAGTGAAGGGACAGGAGAGTGGGGCTACACCTTC
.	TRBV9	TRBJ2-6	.	CASSVVVSGANVLTF	TGTGCCAGCAGCGTAGTGGTGAGCGGGGCCAACGTCCTGACTTTC
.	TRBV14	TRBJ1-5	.	CASSQYSGQPQHF	TGTGCCAGCAGCCAGTACTCGGGGCAGCCCCAGCATTTT
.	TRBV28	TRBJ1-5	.	CASSTPSEGNQPQHF	TGTGCCAGCAGTACCCCCTCGGAGGGCAATCAGCCCCAGCATTTT